Presented here are 20 T cell receptor beta chains from one specimen sequenced in a study of blood T cells in healthy people across ages. Next came a second PCR, run for about 7 to 12 cycles, which used a sample-barcoded 5' primer along with a J-beta primer mix. TCRdb reanalysed the 5' RACE reads using MiXCR and keeps one entry per CDR3 protein. The sample has more than 650,000 distinct CDR3 sequences, roughly 25% seen once. These data are also associated with another study on T cells of mothers and their children.

The specimen was blood. These receptors originate from a boy aged 5-17 years in good health.

This clonotype appeared a few times. The chain carries TRBV15 and TRBJ2-7; 11 bases match TRBD1. Germline CDR1 LNHNV, CDR2 YYDKDF (reference sequence). The ends lost 0 bases at V and 5 bases at J; junction bases unmatched: 6. This CDR3 comprises 16 residues. In DNA, the CDR3 is TGTGCCACCAGCAGAGATAGCGGGACAGGGGGAGACGAGCAGTACTTC. Translating it yields CATSRDSGTGGDEQYF. The full variable domain, completed using reference TRBV15 and TRBJ2-7, is DAMVIQNPRYQVTQFGKPVTLSCSQTLNHNVMYWYQQKSSQAPKLLFHYYDKDFNNEADTPDNFQSRRPNTSFCFLDIRSPGLGDTAMYLCATSRDSGTGGDEQYFGPGTRLTVT.

V is TRBV6-5 and J is TRBJ1-4; D is uncertain. The CDR3 loop spans 16 amino acids. The V gene lost 2 bases and the J gene lost 4 bases, with 14 bases spanning the gap. Per germline, CDR1 MNHEY and CDR2 SVGAGI. Here the CDR3 reads CASSYARRGINEKLFF. The DNA of the CDR3 is TGTGCCAGCAGTTACGCAAGACGGGGAATTAATGAAAAACTGTTTTTT.

The V and J genes are TRBV29-1 and TRBJ2-1, with D unclear. Trimming cost V 5 bases and J 5 bases, with 10 bases left between them. CDR1 and CDR2 from the germline V gene are SQVTM and ANQGSEA. This CDR3 comprises 12 residues. The CDR3: CSVSPLNNEQFF. The CDR3 DNA reads as TGCAGCGTTAGTCCCTTAAACAATGAGCAGTTCTTC.

The chain is built from TRBV6-6 and TRBJ1-3; D may be TRBD1 (5 bases). V shed 5 bases and J shed 0 bases, with 14 bases lying between them. Germline CDR1 reads MNHNY; CDR2 reads SVGAGI (reference sequence). CDR3 length equals 16 residues. The CDR3 region is CASSTPRVISGNTIYF. The CDR3 DNA reads TGTGCCAGCAGTACACCCAGGGTAATCTCTGGAAACACCATATATTTT.

This clonotype was counted a few times. The V and J genes are TRBV5-1 and TRBJ2-5; no definite D call. This CDR3 has 13 residues. Trimming left V 3 bases short and J 5 bases short, with 11 bases between. The germline V gene has CDR1 SGHRS and CDR2 YFSETQ. As DNA, the CDR3 is TGCGCCAGCAGCTCTCAAGCGCACGAGACCCAGTACTTC. Encoded protein: CASSSQAHETQYF.

The rearrangement joins TRBV10-2 to TRBJ2-5; D is possibly TRBD1 (6 bases). Germline loops: CDR1 WSHSY, CDR2 SAAADI. V dropped 4 bases and J dropped 2 bases, with 14 bases sitting between them. This CDR3 contains 15 residues. The CDR3 spells CASSGWDNLQETQYF. CDR3 DNA: TGCGCCAGCAGTGGGTGGGACAACCTGCAAGAGACCCAGTACTTC.

This sequence joins TRBV6-5 and TRBJ2-5; the match to TRBD2 covers 12 bases. CDR1 and CDR2 (germline): MNHEY, SVGAGI. Trimming took 7 bases from V and 0 from J; bases not matched to a gene: 3. The CDR3 has 15 residues. The CDR3, as DNA: TGTGCCAGCATCTCTAGCGGGGGGGACCAAGAGACCCAGTACTTC. It specifies CASISSGGDQETQYF.

Here the CDR3 DNA reads TGTGCCAGCAGCCGACAGACTAGCAATCAGCCCCAGCATTTT. Protein product: CASSRQTSNQPQHF. This chain joins TRBV7-2 and TRBJ1-5, with TRBD1 as a possible D gene (5 bases). CDR3 length: 14 residues. The V gene's germline CDR1 is SGHTA and CDR2 FQGNSA. V was clipped by 5 bases and J by 0 bases, with 8 bases between them.

This clonotype was observed a handful of times. The chain recombines TRBV6-1 with TRBJ1-1, with unresolved D. V dropped 7 bases and J dropped 5 bases, with 11 bases sitting between them. Germline values: CDR1 MNHNS, CDR2 SASEGT. CDR3 length equals 12 residues. The CDR3 DNA is TGTGCCAGCAATAATGGGGAGACTGAAGCTTTCTTT. Its translation is CASNNGETEAFF.

The chain employs TRBV12-3 or TRBV12-4 and TRBJ1-2; possibly TRBD1 for D (5 bases). V lost 5 bases to trimming and J lost 0 bases, with 13 bases between them. This CDR3 comprises 15 residues. CDR3: CASSPRAVSNYGYTF. The CDR3 region has the DNA TGTGCCAGCAGTCCCAGGGCAGTCTCTAACTATGGCTACACCTTC.

This clonotype was counted only a few times. The V and J genes are TRBV6-1 and TRBJ2-5; 7 nucleotides agree with TRBD2. Germline V gene lookup returns CDR1 MNHNS and CDR2 SASEGT. The V gene end was trimmed by 10 bases and the J gene end by 0 bases; junction bases not matched to a gene: 14. The CDR3 runs 16 residues. The CDR3 is CAISRGGGGNQETQYF. CDR3 sequence (DNA): TGTGCCATCTCCCGGGGCGGCGGGGGTAACCAAGAGACCCAGTACTTC.

The genes are TRBV11-3 and TRBJ2-3; tentative D call: TRBD1 (6 bases). The CDR3 extends over 15 amino acids. Trimming left V 3 bases short and J 2 bases short, with 12 bases between. Germline lookup yields CDR1 SGHNT and CDR2 YENEEA. The CDR3 DNA reads as TGTGCCAGCAGCTTCCGAGGGGACAACACAGATACGCAGTATTTT. It encodes CASSFRGDNTDTQYF. The full variable domain, completed using reference TRBV11-3 and TRBJ2-3, is EAGVVQSPRYKIIEKKQPVAFWCNPISGHNTLYWYLQNLGQGPELLIRYENEEAVDDSQLPKDRFSAERLKGVDSTLKIQPAELGDSAVYLCASSFRGDNTDTQYFGPGTRLTVL.

V is TRBV20-1 and J is TRBJ2-5; no clear D. Matching the DNA end better, TRBJ2-1 makes the J call doubtful. CDR3 length equals 11 residues. Germline CDR1 reads DFQATT; CDR2 reads SNEGSKA (reference sequence). The CDR3 region is CSARAPWEQFF. In DNA form, the CDR3 reads TGCAGTGCTAGAGCCCCATGGGAGCAGTTCTTC.

This clonotype has only a few counts. The rearrangement joins TRBV19 to TRBJ2-7; D is perhaps TRBD1 (6 bases). The CDR3 has 15 amino acids. Germline CDR1 reads LNHDA; CDR2 reads SQIVND (reference sequence). The germline V and J ends were trimmed by 4 bases and 0 bases, with 13 bases remaining between them. DNA for the CDR3: TGTGCCAGTAGTACCGACGGACAGAGCTCCTACGAGCAGTACTTC. Its protein product is CASSTDGQSSYEQYF.

CDR3 sequence: CASSVGGTIGDTQYF. In DNA form, the CDR3 reads TGTGCCAGCAGTGTTGGCGGTACTATAGGAGATACGCAGTATTTT. The chain employs TRBV2 and TRBJ2-3; D unclear. Germline CDR1 and CDR2: SNHLY and FYNNEI. Between the trimmed V and J ends, which lost 4 bases and 5 bases, there was a span of 16 bases. The CDR3 has 15 residues.

About this clonotype: One end of the junction varies from germline; a read error may be responsible. J is TRBJ2-1 and V is TRBV6-5; tentative D call: TRBD1 (6 bases). The germline V gene encodes CDR1 MNHEY and CDR2 SVGAGI. The CDR3 is 15 amino acids. CDR3 coding DNA: TGTGCCGGCAGCAGACAGGCCTACTCCTACAATGAGCAGTTCTTC. It translates to CAGSRQAYSYNEQFF.

The chain employs TRBV5-1 and TRBJ2-7; TRBD1 aligns across 8 bases. Germline lookup yields CDR1 SGHRS and CDR2 YFSETQ. The junction had 7 bases not matched to a gene; V was cut back by 0 bases and J by 5 bases. The CDR3 is 15 residues long. The CDR3 sequence: CASSLDSGGADEQYF. CDR3 nucleotides: TGCGCCAGCAGCTTGGACTCAGGGGGCGCCGACGAGCAGTACTTC.

The chain employs TRBV28 and TRBJ1-5; D is possibly TRBD1 (5 bases). CDR1 is MDHEN, CDR2 SYDVKM, per germline. V lost 3 bases to trimming and J lost 10 bases, with 19 bases between them. This CDR3 contains 15 residues. CDR3 DNA sequence: TGTGCCAGCAGTTTCCCCAGGGTGGTCGGGGGACCCCAGCATTTT. Protein sequence: CASSFPRVVGGPQHF.

The rearrangement joins TRBV7-9 to TRBJ2-1; D possibly corresponds to TRBD2 (5 bases). V lost 1 base and J lost 4, with 14 bases in between. Germline V gene lookup returns CDR1 SEHNR and CDR2 FQNEAQ (reference sequence). This CDR3 region has 16 residues. The CDR3 spells CASSLGGVGEYNEQFF. CDR3 coding DNA: TGTGCCAGCAGCTTAGGGGGAGTCGGGGAGTACAATGAGCAGTTCTTC.

Worth noting for this clonotype: The junction does not match germline at one end; this may be a read error. The chain uses TRBV7-9 and TRBJ2-3, with TRBD1 identical over 9 bases. The CDR3 runs to 17 residues. Germline values: CDR1 SEHNR, CDR2 FQNEAQ (reference sequence). DNA of the CDR3: TGTGCCAGCAGAACCGGGACAGGGATGAGGATAGCAGATACGCAGTACTTT. It encodes CASRTGTGMRIADTQYF.